Each of the 3 T cell receptor beta chains below was sequenced from the same sample in a study of early T cells in non-severe SARS-CoV-2 infection. TCRdb analysed the 5' RACE reads with MiXCR anew, one entry per CDR3 protein. Seen here are 85,000 to 100,000 distinct CDR3 sequences, approximately 10% observed once, and the top ten hold 5.1%. The sample was whole blood. Receptors originate from an adult who was a healthcare worker with PCR-confirmed SARS-CoV-2 infection or an uninfected control (not recorded which).

This clonotype was detected a few times. The V and J genes are TRBV28 and TRBJ1-1; D perhaps matches TRBD1 (5 bases). Trimming took off 4 bases at V and 5 bases at J, with 11 bases between the two ends. Germline CDR1 reads MDHEN; CDR2 reads SYDVKM. The CDR3 is 13 amino acids. The CDR3 region has the DNA TGTGCCAGCAGTTCGGGACTTTCAACTGAAGCTTTCTTT. Its protein product is CASSSGLSTEAFF.

The chain joins TRBV11-2 to TRBJ2-2; D uncertain. The V end was cut by 9 bases, the J end by 6 bases, with 17 bases between. The CDR3 is made up of 14 amino acids. CDR1 is SGHAT and CDR2 is FQNNGV in the germline V gene. The CDR3 sequence: CASRTIGSSGELFF. CDR3 DNA: TGTGCCAGTAGGACGATCGGCTCGTCCGGGGAGCTGTTTTTT.

In its sample, this clonotype was seen a few times. CDR3 residues: CASSHPGTSGSGEQFF. CDR3 DNA: TGTGCCAGCAGTCACCCCGGGACTAGCGGGTCCGGGGAGCAGTTCTTC. The chain has TRBV11-1 and TRBJ2-1; 12 nucleotides match TRBD2. Germline CDR1 is SGHAT and CDR2 is FQDESV (reference sequence). The V gene end was trimmed by 6 bases and the J gene end by 10 bases; junction bases not matched to a gene: 13. This CDR3 is built from 16 residues. The entire variable domain, with the rest obtained from reference TRBV11-1 and TRBJ2-1, is as follows: EAEVAQSPRYKITEKSQAVAFWCDPISGHATLYWYRQILGQGPELLVQFQDESVVDDSQLPKDRFSAERLKGVDSTLKIQPAELGDSAMYLCASSHPGTSGSGEQFFGPGTRLTVL.